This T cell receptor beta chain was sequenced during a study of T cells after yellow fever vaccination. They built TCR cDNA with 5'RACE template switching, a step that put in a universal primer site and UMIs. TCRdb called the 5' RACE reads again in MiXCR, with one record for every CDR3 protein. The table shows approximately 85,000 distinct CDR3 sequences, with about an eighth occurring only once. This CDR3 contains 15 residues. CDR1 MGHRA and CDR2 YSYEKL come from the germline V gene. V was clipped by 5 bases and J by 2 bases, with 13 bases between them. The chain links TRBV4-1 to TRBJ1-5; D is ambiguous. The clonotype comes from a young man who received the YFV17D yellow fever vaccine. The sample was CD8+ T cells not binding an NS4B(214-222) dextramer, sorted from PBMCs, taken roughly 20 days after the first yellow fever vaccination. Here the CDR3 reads CASSTVVGGNQPQHF. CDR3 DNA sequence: TGCGCCAGCAGCACAGTTGTCGGAGGCAATCAGCCCCAGCATTTT.